The next 4 T cell receptor beta chains were all read from a single sample in a study of beta chain features in type 1 diabetes. Every isolated RNA sample was fully reverse transcribed, so sequencing captured expressed TCRB transcripts. Libraries were prepared by immunoSEQ multiplex PCR; TCRdb keeps only in-frame clonotypes and omits some of them. The data hold under 50,000 clones, with just over 50% observed a single time. The sample was Tregs from blood. The receptors here all came from a young woman in good health.

This clone was observed a handful of times. The chain has TRBV5-1 and TRBJ2-1, with 10 positions matching TRBD2. V was clipped by 7 bases and J by 6 bases; unmatched bases: 19. This CDR3 region has 18 residues. CDR1 is SGHRS and CDR2 is YFSETQ in the germline V gene. The CDR3 loop is CASQRWASGRGVSNEQFF. CDR3 coding DNA: TGCGCCAGCCAGAGGTGGGCTAGCGGGAGAGGGGTTTCCAATGAGCAGTTCTTC.

The chain links TRBV6-5 to TRBJ1-2, with 8 bases matching TRBD1. The CDR3 has 14 residues. V lost 4 bases to trimming and J lost 4 bases; unmatched junction nucleotides: 5. Germline V lookup: CDR1 MNHEY, CDR2 SVGAGI. CDR3 sequence reads: CASSSRQGSYGYTF. The CDR3 DNA reads TGTGCCAGCAGTTCAAGACAGGGGAGCTATGGCTACACCTTC.

This clone was counted only a few times. The chain links TRBV10-3 to TRBJ2-1; 8 positions agree with TRBD2. Germline V gene lookup returns CDR1 ENHRY and CDR2 SYGVKD. The CDR3 has 15 amino acids. J gave up 0 bases and V 7 bases, and 5 bases lay outside the gene matches. CDR3 sequence reads: CAINQREPSYNEQFF. CDR3 bases: TGTGCCATCAACCAGCGGGAGCCCTCCTACAATGAGCAGTTCTTC.

This clone came up a few times. The chain carries TRBV11-2 and TRBJ2-5, with 9 positions matching TRBD1. This CDR3 region has 15 residues. Germline CDR1 and CDR2: SGHAT and FQNNGV. V lost 5 bases to trimming and J lost 2 bases; unmatched junction nucleotides: 6. The CDR3 spells CASSPLQGAQETQYF. The CDR3 DNA follows: TGTGCCAGCAGCCCCTTACAGGGGGCTCAAGAGACCCAGTACTTC.